The T cell receptor (beta chain) described here comes from a study of radiation and T cells in renal cell carcinoma. The CDR3 length is 15 residues. The germline V and J ends were trimmed by 6 bases and 0 bases, with 12 bases remaining between them. Germline V gene lookup returns CDR1 LNHDA and CDR2 SQIVND (reference sequence). Sequencing was performed with immunoSEQ multiplex PCR; in TCRdb, only in-frame clones are kept and a portion is missing. The sample yields about 150,000 clones, roughly 90% seen once. The time point is: blood 2 weeks post-SBRT. The sample's treatment: 15 Gy SBRT to primary tumor, nephrectomy 4 weeks later.

This sample comprised blood, obtained from a patient whose treatment included radiotherapy and nephrectomy. This receptor was taken from a woman aged 50 to 60 with renal cell carcinoma. The chain employs TRBV19 and TRBJ1-5, with D possibly being TRBD1 (6 bases). The CDR3 coding sequence is TGTGCCAGTAGCCGACAGGTTCATAGCAATCAGCCCCAGCATTTT. Translating it yields CASSRQVHSNQPQHF.